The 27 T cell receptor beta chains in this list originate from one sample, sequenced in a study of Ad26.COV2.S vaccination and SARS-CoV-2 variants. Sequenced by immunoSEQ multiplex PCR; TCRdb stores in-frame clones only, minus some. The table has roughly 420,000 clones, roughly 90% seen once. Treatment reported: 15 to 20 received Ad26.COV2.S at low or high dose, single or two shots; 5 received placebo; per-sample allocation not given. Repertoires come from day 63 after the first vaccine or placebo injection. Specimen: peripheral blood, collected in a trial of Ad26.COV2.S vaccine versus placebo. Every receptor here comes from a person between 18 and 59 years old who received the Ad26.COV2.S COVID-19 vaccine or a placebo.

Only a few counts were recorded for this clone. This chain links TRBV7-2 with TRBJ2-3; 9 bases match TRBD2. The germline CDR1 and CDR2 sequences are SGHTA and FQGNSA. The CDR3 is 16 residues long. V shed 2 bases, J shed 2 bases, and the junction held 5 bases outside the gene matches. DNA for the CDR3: TGTGCCAGCAGCTTACAAAGCGGGGGGACCACAGATACGCAGTATTTT. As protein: CASSLQSGGTTDTQYF. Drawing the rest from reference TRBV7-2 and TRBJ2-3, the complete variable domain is GAGVSQSPSNKVTEKGKDVELRCDPISGHTALYWYRQSLGQGLEFLIYFQGNSAPDKSGLPSDRFSAERTGGSVSTLTIQRTQQEDSAVYLCASSLQSGGTTDTQYFGPGTRLTVL.

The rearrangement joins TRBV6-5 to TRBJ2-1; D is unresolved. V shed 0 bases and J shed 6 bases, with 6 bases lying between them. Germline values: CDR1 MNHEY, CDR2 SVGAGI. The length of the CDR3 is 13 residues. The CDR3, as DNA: TGTGCCAGCAGTTACTCGACGGCCAATGAGCAGTTCTTC. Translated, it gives CASSYSTANEQFF.

Written as DNA, the CDR3 is TGTGCCAGCAGCCTAGACAGGGGACAAGAGACCCAGTACTTC. Translation: CASSLDRGQETQYF. The chain recombines TRBV7-2 with TRBJ2-5; TRBD1 matches 8 bases. This CDR3 comprises 14 residues. Germline loops: CDR1 SGHTA, CDR2 FQGNSA. V trimming: 5 bases; J trimming: 2 bases; junction bases outside the gene matches: 4.

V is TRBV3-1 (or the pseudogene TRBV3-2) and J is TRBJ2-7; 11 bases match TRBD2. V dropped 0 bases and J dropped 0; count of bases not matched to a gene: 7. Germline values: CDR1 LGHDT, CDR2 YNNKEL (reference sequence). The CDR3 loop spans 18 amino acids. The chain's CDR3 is CASSQDLAGGLISYEQYF. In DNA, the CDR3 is TGTGCCAGCAGCCAAGATCTAGCGGGGGGCCTCATCTCCTACGAGCAGTACTTC.

In DNA, the CDR3 is TGTGCCAGTAGTATAGCTAGCGGATACTACAATGAGCAGTTCTTC. Translated: CASSIASGYYNEQFF. The gene calls are TRBV19 and TRBJ2-1, with 7 bases lining up with TRBD2. Per germline, CDR1 LNHDA and CDR2 SQIVND (reference sequence). The V gene end was trimmed by 1 base and the J gene end by 3 bases; junction bases not matched to a gene: 3. The CDR3 has 15 residues.

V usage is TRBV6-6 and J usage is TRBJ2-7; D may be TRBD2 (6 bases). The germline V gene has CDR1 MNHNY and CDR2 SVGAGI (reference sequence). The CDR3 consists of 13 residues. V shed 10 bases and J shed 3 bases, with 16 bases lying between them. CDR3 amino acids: CATGRERGYEQYF. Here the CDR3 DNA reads TGTGCCACCGGGAGAGAAAGGGGCTACGAGCAGTACTTC.

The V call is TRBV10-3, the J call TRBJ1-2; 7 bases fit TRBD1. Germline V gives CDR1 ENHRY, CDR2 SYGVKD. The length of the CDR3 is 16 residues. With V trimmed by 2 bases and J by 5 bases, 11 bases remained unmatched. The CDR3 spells CAISEPGQGERYGYTF. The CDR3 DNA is TGTGCCATCAGTGAGCCAGGGCAGGGGGAAAGGTATGGCTACACCTTC.

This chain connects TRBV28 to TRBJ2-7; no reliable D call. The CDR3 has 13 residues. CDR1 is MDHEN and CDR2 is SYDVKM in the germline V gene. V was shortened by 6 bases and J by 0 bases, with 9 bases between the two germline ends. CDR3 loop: CASSPRSSYEQYF. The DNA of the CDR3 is TGTGCCAGCAGCCCTAGGAGCTCCTACGAGCAGTACTTC.

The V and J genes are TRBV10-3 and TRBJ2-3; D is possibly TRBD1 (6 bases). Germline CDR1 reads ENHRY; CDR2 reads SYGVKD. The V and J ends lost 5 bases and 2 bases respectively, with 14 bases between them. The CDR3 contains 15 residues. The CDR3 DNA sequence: TGTGCCATCAGTCTGGACAGCCCCGACACAGATACGCAGTATTTT. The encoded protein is CAISLDSPDTDTQYF.

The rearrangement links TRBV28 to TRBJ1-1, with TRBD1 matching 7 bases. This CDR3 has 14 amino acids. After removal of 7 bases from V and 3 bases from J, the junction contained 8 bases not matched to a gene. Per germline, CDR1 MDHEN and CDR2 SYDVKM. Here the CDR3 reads CASNQQGKDTEAFF. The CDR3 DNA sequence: TGTGCCAGCAACCAACAGGGGAAGGACACTGAAGCTTTCTTT.

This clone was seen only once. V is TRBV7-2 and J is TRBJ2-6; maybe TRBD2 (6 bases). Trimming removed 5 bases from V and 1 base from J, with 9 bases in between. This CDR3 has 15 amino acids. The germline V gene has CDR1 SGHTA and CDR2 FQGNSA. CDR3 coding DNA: TGTGCCAGCAGCCCCGGGGGTTCTGGGGCCAACGTCCTGACTTTC. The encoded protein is CASSPGGSGANVLTF.

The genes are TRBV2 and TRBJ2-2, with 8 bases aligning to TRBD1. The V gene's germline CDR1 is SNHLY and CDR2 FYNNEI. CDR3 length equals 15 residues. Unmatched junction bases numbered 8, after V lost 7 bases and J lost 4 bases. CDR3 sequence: CASKTRTGRTGELFF. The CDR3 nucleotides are TGTGCCAGCAAAACCAGGACAGGGCGCACCGGGGAGCTGTTTTTT.

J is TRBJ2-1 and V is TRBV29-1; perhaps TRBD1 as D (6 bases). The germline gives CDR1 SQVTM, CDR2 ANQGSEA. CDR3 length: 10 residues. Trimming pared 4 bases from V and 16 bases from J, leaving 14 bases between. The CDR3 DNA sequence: TGCAGCGTTGCGGACAGATGGAAATTCTTC. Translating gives CSVADRWKFF.

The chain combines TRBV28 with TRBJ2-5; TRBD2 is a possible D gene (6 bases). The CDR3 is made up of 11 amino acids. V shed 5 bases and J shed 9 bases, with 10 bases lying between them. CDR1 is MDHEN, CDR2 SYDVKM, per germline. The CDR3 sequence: CASSQGTSQYF. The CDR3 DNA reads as TGTGCCAGCAGTCAAGGGACTTCCCAGTACTTC.

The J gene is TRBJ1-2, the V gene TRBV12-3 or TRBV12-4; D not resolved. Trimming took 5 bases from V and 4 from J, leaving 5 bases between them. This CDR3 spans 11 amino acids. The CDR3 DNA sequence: TGTGCCAGCAGTATGGCCTATGGCTACACCTTC. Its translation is CASSMAYGYTF.

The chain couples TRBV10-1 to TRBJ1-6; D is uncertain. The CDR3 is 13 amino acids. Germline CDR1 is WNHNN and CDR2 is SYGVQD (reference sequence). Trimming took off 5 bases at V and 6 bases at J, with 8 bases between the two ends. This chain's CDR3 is CASSSAINSPLHF. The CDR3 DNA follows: TGCGCCAGCAGTTCGGCTATTAATTCACCCCTCCACTTT.

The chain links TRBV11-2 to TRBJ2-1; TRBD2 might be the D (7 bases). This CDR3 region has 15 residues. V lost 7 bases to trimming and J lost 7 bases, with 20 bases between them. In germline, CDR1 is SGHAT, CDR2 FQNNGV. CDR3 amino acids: CASTVGGAQGNEQFF. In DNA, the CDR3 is TGTGCCAGCACCGTAGGGGGGGCGCAGGGGAATGAGCAGTTCTTC.

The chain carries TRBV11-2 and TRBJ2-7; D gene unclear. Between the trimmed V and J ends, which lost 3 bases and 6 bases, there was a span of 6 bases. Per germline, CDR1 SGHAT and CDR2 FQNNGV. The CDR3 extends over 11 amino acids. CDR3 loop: CASSFSLEQYF. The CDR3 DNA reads TGTGCCAGCAGCTTTAGTCTCGAGCAGTACTTC.

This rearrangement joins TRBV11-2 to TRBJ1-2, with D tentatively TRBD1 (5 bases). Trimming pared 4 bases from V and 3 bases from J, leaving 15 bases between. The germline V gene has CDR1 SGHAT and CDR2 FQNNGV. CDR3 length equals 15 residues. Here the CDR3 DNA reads TGTGCCAGCAGCTCGTTTCAGGGTTTAGACTATGGCTACACCTTC. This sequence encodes CASSSFQGLDYGYTF.

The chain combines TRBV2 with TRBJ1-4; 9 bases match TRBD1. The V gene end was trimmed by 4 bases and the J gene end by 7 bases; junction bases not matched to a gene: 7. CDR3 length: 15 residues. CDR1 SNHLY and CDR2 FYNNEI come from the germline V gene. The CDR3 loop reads CASSGRGQGSEKLFF. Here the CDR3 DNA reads TGTGCCAGCAGTGGGCGTGGACAGGGGAGTGAAAAACTGTTTTTT.

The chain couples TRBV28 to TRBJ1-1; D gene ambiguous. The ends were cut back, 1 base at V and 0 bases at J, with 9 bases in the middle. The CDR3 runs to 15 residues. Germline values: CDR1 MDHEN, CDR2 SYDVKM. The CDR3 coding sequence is TGTGCCAGCAGTTTATCGGGCTCCCTGAACACTGAAGCTTTCTTT. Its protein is CASSLSGSLNTEAFF. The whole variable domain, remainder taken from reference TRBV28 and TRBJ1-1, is DVKVTQSSRYLVKRTGEKVFLECVQDMDHENMFWYRQDPGLGLRLIYFSYDVKMKEKGDIPEGYSVSREKKERFSLILESASTNQTSMYLCASSLSGSLNTEAFFGQGTRLTVV.

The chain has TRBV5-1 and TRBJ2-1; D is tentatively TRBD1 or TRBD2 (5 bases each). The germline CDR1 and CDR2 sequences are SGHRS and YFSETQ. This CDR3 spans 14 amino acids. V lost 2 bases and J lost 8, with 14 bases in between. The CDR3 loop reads CASSLGGGDDEQFF. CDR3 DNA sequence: TGCGCCAGCAGCTTAGGTGGGGGTGATGATGAGCAGTTCTTC. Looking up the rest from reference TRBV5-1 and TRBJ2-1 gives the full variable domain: KAGVTQTPRYLIKTRGQQVTLSCSPISGHRSVSWYQQTPGQGLQFLFEYFSETQRNKGNFPGRFSGRQFSNSRSEMNVSTLELGDSALYLCASSLGGGDDEQFFGPGTRLTVL.

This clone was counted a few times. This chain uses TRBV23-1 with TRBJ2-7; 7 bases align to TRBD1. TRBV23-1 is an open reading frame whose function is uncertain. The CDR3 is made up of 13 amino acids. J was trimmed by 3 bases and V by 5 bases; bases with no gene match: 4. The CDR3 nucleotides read TGCGCCAGCAGTACAGGGGATAACTACGAGCAGTACTTC. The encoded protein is CASSTGDNYEQYF.

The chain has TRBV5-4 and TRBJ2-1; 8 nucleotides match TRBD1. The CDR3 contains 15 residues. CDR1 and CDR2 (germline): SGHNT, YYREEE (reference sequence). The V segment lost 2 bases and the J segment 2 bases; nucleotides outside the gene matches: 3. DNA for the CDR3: TGTGCCAGCAGCTTTGACAGGGGAACCTACAATGAGCAGTTCTTC. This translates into CASSFDRGTYNEQFF.

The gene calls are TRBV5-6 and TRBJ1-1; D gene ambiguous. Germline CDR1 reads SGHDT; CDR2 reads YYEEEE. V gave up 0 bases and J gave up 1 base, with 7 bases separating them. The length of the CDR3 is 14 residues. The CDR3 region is CASSLGAGNTEAFF. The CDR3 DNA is TGTGCCAGCAGCTTGGGGGCAGGGAACACTGAAGCTTTCTTT.

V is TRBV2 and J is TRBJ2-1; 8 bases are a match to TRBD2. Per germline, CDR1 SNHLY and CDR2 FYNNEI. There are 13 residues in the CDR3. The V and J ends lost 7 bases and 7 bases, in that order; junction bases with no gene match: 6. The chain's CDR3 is CASTGGDGNEQFF. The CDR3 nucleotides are TGTGCCAGCACCGGGGGGGATGGGAATGAGCAGTTCTTC.

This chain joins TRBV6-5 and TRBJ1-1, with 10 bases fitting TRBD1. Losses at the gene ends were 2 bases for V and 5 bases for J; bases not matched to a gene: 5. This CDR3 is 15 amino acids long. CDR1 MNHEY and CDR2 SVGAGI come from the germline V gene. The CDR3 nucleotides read TGTGCCAGCAGTTACGGACAGGGGGTAGGGACTGAAGCTTTCTTT. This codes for CASSYGQGVGTEAFF.